Listed below are T cell receptor beta chains from one sample, sequenced in a study of T cells in Graves' hyperthyroidism and ophthalmopathy. TCRdb re-derived calls from the multiplex PCR reads in MiXCR, one entry per CDR3 protein. The table records roughly 420,000 distinct CDR3 sequences, approximately 14% of them present only once. What was sequenced was blood. These TCRs come from a young woman with Graves' hyperthyroidism. Each CDR3 is given with its conserved first and last residue. D genes are given only for firm matches. Only some rows state a clone size, as once, few, many or a class for expanded clones.

j_call clone_size v_call d_call cdr3_length cdr3_nt cdr3_aa
TRBJ2-1 . TRBV9 TRBD2 15 TGTGCCAGCAGCGGACCTAAACTAGCGGGGGGGCTGCAGTTCTTC CASSGPKLAGGLQFF
TRBJ1-5 many TRBV18 . 13 TGTGCCAGCTCACCAGGGGTTGTCGAGCCCCAGCATTTT CASSPGVVEPQHF
TRBJ1-1 many TRBV28 . 14 TGTGCCAGCACTCCCAGTCGAGGGGTCGCTGAAGCTTTCTTT CASTPSRGVAEAFF
TRBJ2-3 many TRBV30 TRBD2 17 TGTGCCTGGAGTGTACCGGGCATTAGCGGGGTGACAGATACGCAGTATTTT CAWSVPGISGVTDTQYF
TRBJ2-2 many TRBV11-3 . 14 TGTGCCAGCAGCTATAGTGCGGCCACCGGGGAGCTGTTTTTT CASSYSAATGELFF
TRBJ2-5 once TRBV6-2/TRBV6-3 TRBD2 17 TGTGCCAGCCGATCCATGTCCAGAGCGGGGGCGGGGGGGACCCAGTACTTC CASRSMSRAGAGGTQYF
TRBJ2-6 few TRBV12-3/TRBV12-4 . 18 TGTGCCAGCAGTTTACCTCGGACAGAACTCTCTGGGGCCAACGTCCTGACTTTC CASSLPRTELSGANVLTF
TRBJ1-2 many TRBV27 TRBD1 14 TGTGCCAGCAGCAACAGGGGAATCAACTATGGCTACACCTTC CASSNRGINYGYTF
TRBJ1-2 many TRBV3-1 . 16 TGTGCCAGCAGCCAAGATATGGGGGTGGATAATTATGGCTACACCTTC CASSQDMGVDNYGYTF
TRBJ2-1 many TRBV30 TRBD2 15 TGTGCCTGGAGTCGGGGGGCGGGAGGGTACAATGAGCAGTTCTTC CAWSRGAGGYNEQFF
TRBJ2-7 many TRBV7-9 . 14 TGTGCCAGCAGCTGGGGCCTCGGGCAGGACGAGCAGTACTTC CASSWGLGQDEQYF
TRBJ2-5 . TRBV7-9 TRBD2 15 TGTGCCAGCAGCTTAGACGGGAGGGATCAAGAGACCCAGTACTTC CASSLDGRDQETQYF
TRBJ1-5 . TRBV5-1 . 16 TGCGCCAGCAGCTTGGGGACAGTAAATAGCAATCAGCCCCAGCATTTT CASSLGTVNSNQPQHF
TRBJ1-1 many TRBV11-2 . 16 TGTGCCAGCAGCTCAACCCCGACAGGTCTGAACACTGAAGCTTTCTTT CASSSTPTGLNTEAFF
TRBJ2-1 . TRBV10-1 TRBD2 17 TGCGCCAGCAGTGATCAAGCGGTTCGGGAGGGCCTGAATGAGCAGTTCTTC CASSDQAVREGLNEQFF
TRBJ2-7 many TRBV3-1 TRBD2 18 TGTGCCAGCAGCCATACCCCCGGGGCGGGGGAATACTTCTACGAGCAGTACTTC CASSHTPGAGEYFYEQYF
TRBJ1-2 many TRBV28 . 13 TGTGCCAGCAGTACCCACGACAACTATGGCTACACCTTC CASSTHDNYGYTF
TRBJ1-5 many TRBV20-1 . 12 TGCAGTGCTCAGCATAGCAATCAGCCCCAGCATTTT CSAQHSNQPQHF
TRBJ2-2 . TRBV19 . 16 TGTGCCAGTAGTCCTTTGGTGGAGCCTTGGGGAGTGGAGCTGTTTTTT CASSPLVEPWGVELFF
TRBJ1-2 many TRBV6-1 TRBD1 16 TGTGCCAGCAGCTCCCCGGGACAGCGTCCAAACTATGGCTACACCTTC CASSSPGQRPNYGYTF
TRBJ2-1 many TRBV5-1 TRBD2 18 TGCGCCAGCAGCTTGGCGGCTAGCGGGAGGATCCCCTACAATGAGCAGTTCTTC CASSLAASGRIPYNEQFF
TRBJ2-3 many TRBV27 . 13 TGTGCCAGCAGCCTATCTTGGGAAGATACGCAGTATTTT CASSLSWEDTQYF
TRBJ1-3 many TRBV7-8 TRBD1 16 TGTGCCAGCAGCTTAAACGACAGGGGGTTTAGAAACACCATATATTTT CASSLNDRGFRNTIYF
TRBJ2-1 few TRBV7-8 . 15 TGTGCCAGCAGCTTAGGTGTGGGGCCTAGCAATGAGCAGTTCTTC CASSLGVGPSNEQFF
TRBJ2-7 many TRBV27 . 13 TGTGCCAGCAGTCTAGGGGACTTTGCCGAGCAGTACTTC CASSLGDFAEQYF
TRBJ1-5 many TRBV20-1 TRBD1 14 TGCAGTGCCCCGTCGGGGGGGACAGATCAGCCCCAGCATTTT CSAPSGGTDQPQHF
TRBJ1-4 . TRBV5-1 . 15 TGCGCCAGCAGCTCCGGCTGGGGAACTAATGAAAAACTGTTTTTT CASSSGWGTNEKLFF
TRBJ1-5 many TRBV9 . 15 TGTGCCAGCAGCTATTCATCGGACGGCGGCCAGCCCCAGCATTTT CASSYSSDGGQPQHF
TRBJ2-7 many TRBV6-5 . 14 TGTGCCAGCAGTTACGGTGGCACGGCCTACGAGCAGTACTTC CASSYGGTAYEQYF
TRBJ1-4 few TRBV7-9 TRBD1 14 TGTGCCAGCAGCTCAGACAGGGATAGTGAAAAACTGTTTTTT CASSSDRDSEKLFF
TRBJ2-7 many TRBV29-1 . 14 TGCAGCGTTGAAACGGGGGACACGTCCTACGAGCAGTACTTC CSVETGDTSYEQYF
TRBJ2-2 . TRBV19 . 14 TGTGCCAGTAGTAACGTCCTGGGCACCGGGGAGCTGTTTTTT CASSNVLGTGELFF
TRBJ2-2 few TRBV9 . 15 TGTGCCAGCCAAGGGGGGATCGGGAGGACCGGGGAGCTGTTTTTT CASQGGIGRTGELFF
TRBJ1-5 many TRBV12-5 TRBD1 14 TGTGCTAGTGGTTCCGACAGGGTCGGGCAGCCCCAGCATTTT CASGSDRVGQPQHF
TRBJ1-1 few TRBV2 . 18 TGTGCCAGCAGTGACGGCGGGGGGGCAGCGAGAGACGGCACTGAAGCTTTCTTT CASSDGGGAARDGTEAFF
TRBJ1-2 many TRBV7-9 . 13 TGTGCCAGCAGTACAGAGGCAGCCTATGGCTACACCTTC CASSTEAAYGYTF
TRBJ1-1 . TRBV7-9 . 14 TGTGCCAGCAGTTACTTTGGGGGGAACACTGAAGCTTTCTTT CASSYFGGNTEAFF
TRBJ1-5 many TRBV4-1 TRBD1 15 TGCGCCAGCAGCCAAGTTGGGACAGCCTCAGGGCCCCAGCATTTT CASSQVGTASGPQHF
TRBJ2-1 . TRBV18 TRBD2 16 TGTGCCAGCTCACCCGGGACTAGCGGGAGTAAACATGAGCAGCTCTTC CASSPGTSGSKHEQLF
TRBJ1-3 many TRBV7-9 . 14 TGTGCCAGCAGCTTACTATCCTCTGGAAACACCATATATTTT CASSLLSSGNTIYF
TRBJ1-5 many TRBV28 . 16 TGTGCCAGCTTCAGTGGGGGTAGAAGTGGCAATCAGCCCCAGCATTTT CASFSGGRSGNQPQHF
TRBJ1-6 many TRBV12-3/TRBV12-4 . 15 TGTGCCAGCACTATCCGGGACCGAGTAAATTCACCCCTCCACTTT CASTIRDRVNSPLHF
TRBJ2-5 many TRBV2 . 13 TGTGCCAGCAACCGGAGGGGGGAAGAGACCCAGTACTTC CASNRRGEETQYF
TRBJ1-2 many TRBV24-1 . 14 TGTGCCACCAGTGATTCCAGGACGGAGGCGGGCTACACCTTC CATSDSRTEAGYTF
TRBJ1-2 many TRBV19 TRBD1 13 TGTGCCAGTAGTATTGAACAGGGGTCGGGCTACACCTTC CASSIEQGSGYTF
TRBJ2-7 many TRBV20-1 . 13 TGCAGTGCTATACCACCGGGGCCGGGAGAGCAGTACTTC CSAIPPGPGEQYF
TRBJ2-6 . TRBV19 TRBD1 18 TGTGCCAGTAGTACGCCGGGACAGTATCACTCTGGGGCCAACGTCCTGACTTTC CASSTPGQYHSGANVLTF
TRBJ2-7 . TRBV6-1 TRBD2 16 TGTGCCAGCACTAAAAGCGGGGGGACCGATTCCTACGAGCAGTACTTC CASTKSGGTDSYEQYF
TRBJ1-2 many TRBV12-3/TRBV12-4 . 13 TGTGCCAGCAGTTTATCCCGCCGCGGTGGCTACACCTTC CASSLSRRGGYTF
TRBJ1-4 many TRBV5-1 . 13 TGCGCCAGCAGCCAGACGGTAGGAGAAAAACTGTTTTTT CASSQTVGEKLFF
TRBJ1-2 many TRBV5-1 . 15 TGCGCCAGCAGCTTGGGGACAGCTTACTACTATGGCTACACCTTC CASSLGTAYYYGYTF
TRBJ1-3 . TRBV19 . 17 TGTGCCAGCTCCTATTTATACGCGGCCCAAGGGGGAAACACCATATATTTT CASSYLYAAQGGNTIYF
TRBJ2-7 many TRBV25-1 . 14 TGTGCCAGCAGTGAATACCGGACGGGCTACGAGCAGTACTTC CASSEYRTGYEQYF
TRBJ2-3 many TRBV12-3/TRBV12-4 . 12 TGTGCCAGCAGGTCGAACACAGATACGCAGTATTTT CASRSNTDTQYF